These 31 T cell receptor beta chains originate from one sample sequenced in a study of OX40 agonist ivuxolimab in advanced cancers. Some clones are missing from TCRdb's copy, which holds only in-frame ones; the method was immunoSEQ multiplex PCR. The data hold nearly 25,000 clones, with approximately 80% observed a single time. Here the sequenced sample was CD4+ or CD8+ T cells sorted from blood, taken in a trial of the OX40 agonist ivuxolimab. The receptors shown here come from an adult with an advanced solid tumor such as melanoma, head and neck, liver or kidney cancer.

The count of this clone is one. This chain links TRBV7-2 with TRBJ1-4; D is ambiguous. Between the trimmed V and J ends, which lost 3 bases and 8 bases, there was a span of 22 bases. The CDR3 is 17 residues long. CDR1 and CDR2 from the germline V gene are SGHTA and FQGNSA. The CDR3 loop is CASSFLRAGSRGEKLFF. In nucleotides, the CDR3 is TGTGCCAGCAGCTTCCTCCGCGCGGGTAGCAGAGGCGAAAAACTGTTTTTT.

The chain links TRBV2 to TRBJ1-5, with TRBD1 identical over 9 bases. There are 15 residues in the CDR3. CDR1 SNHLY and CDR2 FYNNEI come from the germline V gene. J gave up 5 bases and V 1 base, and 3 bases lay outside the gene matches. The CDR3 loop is CASSEGGTGYQPQHF. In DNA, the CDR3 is TGTGCCAGCAGTGAAGGGGGGACAGGGTATCAGCCCCAGCATTTT. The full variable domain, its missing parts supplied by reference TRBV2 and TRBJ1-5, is EPEVTQTPSHQVTQMGQEVILRCVPISNHLYFYWYRQILGQKVEFLVSFYNNEISEKSEIFDDQFSVERPDGSNFTLKIRSTKLEDSAMYFCASSEGGTGYQPQHFGDGTRLSIL.

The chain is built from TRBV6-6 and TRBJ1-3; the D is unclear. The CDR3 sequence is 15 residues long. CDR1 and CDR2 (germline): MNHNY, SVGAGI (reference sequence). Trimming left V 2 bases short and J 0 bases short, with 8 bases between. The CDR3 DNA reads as TGTGCCAGCAGTTACGCGGCGACCTCTGGAAACACCATATATTTT. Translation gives CASSYAATSGNTIYF.

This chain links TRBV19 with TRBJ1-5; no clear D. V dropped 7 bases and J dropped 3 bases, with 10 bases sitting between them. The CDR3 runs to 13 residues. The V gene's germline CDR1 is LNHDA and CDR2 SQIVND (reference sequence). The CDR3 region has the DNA TGTGCCAGTATAGGGAGAGACAATCAGCCCCAGCATTTT. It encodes CASIGRDNQPQHF.

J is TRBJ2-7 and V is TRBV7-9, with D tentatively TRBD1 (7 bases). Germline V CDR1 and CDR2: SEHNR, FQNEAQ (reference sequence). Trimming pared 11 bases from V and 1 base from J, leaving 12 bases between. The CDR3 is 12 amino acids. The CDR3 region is CAGQGGSYEQYF. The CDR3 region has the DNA TGTGCCGGGCAGGGGGGTTCCTACGAGCAGTACTTC.

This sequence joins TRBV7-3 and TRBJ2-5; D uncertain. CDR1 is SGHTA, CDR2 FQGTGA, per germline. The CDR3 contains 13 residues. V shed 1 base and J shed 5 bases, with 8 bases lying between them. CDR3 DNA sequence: TGTGCCAGCAGCTTAAGCGCGTTGGAGACCCAGTACTTC. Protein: CASSLSALETQYF.

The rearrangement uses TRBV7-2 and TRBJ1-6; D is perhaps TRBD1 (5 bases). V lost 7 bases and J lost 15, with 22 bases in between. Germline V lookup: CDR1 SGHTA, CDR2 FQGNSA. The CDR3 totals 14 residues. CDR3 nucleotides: TGTGCCAGCACCCTAGCGGCAGGGCAGTACGTCCTCCACTTT. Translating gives CASTLAAGQYVLHF.

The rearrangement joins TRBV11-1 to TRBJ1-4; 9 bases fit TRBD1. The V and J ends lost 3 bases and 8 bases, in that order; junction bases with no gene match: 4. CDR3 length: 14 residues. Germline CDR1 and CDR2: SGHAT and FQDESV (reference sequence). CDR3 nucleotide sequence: TGTGCCAGCAGCTTTCGACAGGGGGAAGAAAAACTGTTTTTT. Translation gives CASSFRQGEEKLFF.

The CDR3 loop is CASEDSTDTQYF. Written as DNA, the CDR3 is TGTGCCTCTGAAGACAGCACAGATACGCAGTATTTT. This chain joins TRBV10-3 and TRBJ2-3; D not resolved. Germline CDR1 and CDR2: ENHRY and SYGVKD. This CDR3 region has 12 residues. V lost 11 bases and J lost 0, with 9 bases in between.

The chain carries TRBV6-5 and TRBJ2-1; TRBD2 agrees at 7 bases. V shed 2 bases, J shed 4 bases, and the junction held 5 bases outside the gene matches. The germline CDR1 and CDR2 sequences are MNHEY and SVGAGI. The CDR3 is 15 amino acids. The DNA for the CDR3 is TGTGCCAGCAGTTACCGAGGGACTAATTACAATGAGCAGTTCTTC. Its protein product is CASSYRGTNYNEQFF.

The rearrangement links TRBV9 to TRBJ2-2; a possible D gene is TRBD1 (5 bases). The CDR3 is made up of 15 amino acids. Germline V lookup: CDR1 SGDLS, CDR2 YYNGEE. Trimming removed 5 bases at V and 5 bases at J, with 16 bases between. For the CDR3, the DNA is TGTGCCAGCAGTGGGGCCCTCGACGGGACCGGGGAGCTGTTTTTT. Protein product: CASSGALDGTGELFF.

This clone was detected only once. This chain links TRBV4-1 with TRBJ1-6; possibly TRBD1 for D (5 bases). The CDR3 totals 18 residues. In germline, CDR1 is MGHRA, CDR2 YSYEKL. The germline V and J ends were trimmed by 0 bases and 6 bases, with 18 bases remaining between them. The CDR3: CASSQDPGGRGLNSPLHF. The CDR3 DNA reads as TGCGCCAGCAGCCAAGATCCGGGTGGTCGGGGCCTTAATTCACCCCTCCACTTT.

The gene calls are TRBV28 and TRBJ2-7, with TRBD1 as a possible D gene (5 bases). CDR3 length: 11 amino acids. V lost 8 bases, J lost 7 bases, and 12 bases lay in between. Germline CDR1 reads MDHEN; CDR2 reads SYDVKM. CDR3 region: CASRDRFEQYF. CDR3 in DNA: TGTGCCAGCCGTGACAGATTTGAGCAGTACTTC.

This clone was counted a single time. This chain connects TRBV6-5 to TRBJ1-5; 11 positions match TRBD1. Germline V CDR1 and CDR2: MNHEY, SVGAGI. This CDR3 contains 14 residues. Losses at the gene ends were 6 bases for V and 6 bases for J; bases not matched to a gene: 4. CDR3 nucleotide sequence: TGTGCCAGCAGCCGGACAGGGGGCGGTCAGCCCCAGCATTTT. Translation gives CASSRTGGGQPQHF.

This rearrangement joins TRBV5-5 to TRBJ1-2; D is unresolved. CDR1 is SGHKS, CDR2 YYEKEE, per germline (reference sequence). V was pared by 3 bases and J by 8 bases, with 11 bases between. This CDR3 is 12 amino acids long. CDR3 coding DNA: TGTGCCAGCAGCTATCGGACCGGCGGCTACACCTTC. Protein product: CASSYRTGGYTF.

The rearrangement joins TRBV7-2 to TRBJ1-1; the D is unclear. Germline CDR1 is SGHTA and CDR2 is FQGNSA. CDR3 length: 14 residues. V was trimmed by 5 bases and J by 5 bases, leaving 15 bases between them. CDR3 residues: CASSPRYGATEAFF. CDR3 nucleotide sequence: TGTGCCAGCAGCCCGCGTTACGGAGCGACTGAAGCTTTCTTT.

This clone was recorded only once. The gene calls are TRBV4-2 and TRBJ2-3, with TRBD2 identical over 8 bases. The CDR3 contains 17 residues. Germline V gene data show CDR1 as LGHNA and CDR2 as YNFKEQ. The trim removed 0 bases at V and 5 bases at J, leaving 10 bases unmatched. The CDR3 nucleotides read TGTGCCAGCAGCCAAGAAGAGACGGGGGGGCGGGAAGATACGCAGTATTTT. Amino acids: CASSQEETGGREDTQYF.

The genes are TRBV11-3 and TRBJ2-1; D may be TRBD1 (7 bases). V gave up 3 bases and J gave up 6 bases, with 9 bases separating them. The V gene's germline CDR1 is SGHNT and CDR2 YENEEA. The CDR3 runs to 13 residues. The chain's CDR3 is CASSFQGGNEQFF. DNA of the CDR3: TGTGCCAGCAGCTTTCAGGGGGGCAATGAGCAGTTCTTC.

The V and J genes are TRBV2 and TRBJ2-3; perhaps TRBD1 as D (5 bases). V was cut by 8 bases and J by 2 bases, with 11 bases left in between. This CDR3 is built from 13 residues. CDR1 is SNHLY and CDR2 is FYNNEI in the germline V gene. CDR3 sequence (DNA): TGTGCCAGCCGGTCCAGGGCCACAGATACGCAGTATTTT. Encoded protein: CASRSRATDTQYF.

CDR3 nucleotide sequence: TGTGCCAGCAGTGACTCGGGAGGAGGAGGTGAAAAACTGTTTTTT. This codes for CASSDSGGGGEKLFF. The chain joins TRBV6-4 to TRBJ1-4, with D unclear. The CDR3 is 15 amino acids. Between the trimmed V and J ends, which lost 0 bases and 7 bases, there was a span of 12 bases. Germline V gene sequence: CDR1 MRHNA, CDR2 SNTAGT.

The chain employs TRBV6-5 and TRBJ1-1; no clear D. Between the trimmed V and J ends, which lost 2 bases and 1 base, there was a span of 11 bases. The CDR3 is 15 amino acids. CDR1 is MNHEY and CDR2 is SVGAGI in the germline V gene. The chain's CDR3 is CASSYREAWNTEAFF. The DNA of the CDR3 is TGTGCCAGCAGTTACCGGGAAGCGTGGAACACTGAAGCTTTCTTT.

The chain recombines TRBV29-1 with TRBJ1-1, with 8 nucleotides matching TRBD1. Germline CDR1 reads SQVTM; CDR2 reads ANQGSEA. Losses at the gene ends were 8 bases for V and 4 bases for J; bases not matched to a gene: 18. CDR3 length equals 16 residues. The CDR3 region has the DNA TGCAGCCCACTACTTAACAACAGGGGGATGGCCACTGAAGCTTTCTTT. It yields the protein CSPLLNNRGMATEAFF.

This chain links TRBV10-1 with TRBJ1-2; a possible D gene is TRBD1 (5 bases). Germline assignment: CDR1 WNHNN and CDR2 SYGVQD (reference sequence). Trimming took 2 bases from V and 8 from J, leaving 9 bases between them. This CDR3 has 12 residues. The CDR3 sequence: CASSETGDGYTF. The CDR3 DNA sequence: TGCGCCAGCAGTGAGACGGGGGACGGCTACACCTTC.

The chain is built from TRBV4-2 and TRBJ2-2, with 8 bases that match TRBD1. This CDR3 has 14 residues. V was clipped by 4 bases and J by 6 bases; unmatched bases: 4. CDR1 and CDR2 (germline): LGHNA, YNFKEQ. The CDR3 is CASSPDRVAGELFF. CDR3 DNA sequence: TGTGCCAGCAGCCCGGACAGGGTTGCCGGGGAGCTGTTTTTT.

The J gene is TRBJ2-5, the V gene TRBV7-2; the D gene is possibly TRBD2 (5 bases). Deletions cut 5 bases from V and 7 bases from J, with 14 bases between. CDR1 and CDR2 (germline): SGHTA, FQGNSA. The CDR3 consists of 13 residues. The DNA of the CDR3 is TGTGCCAGCAGCCAGGACTCCCGGGGGACCCAGTACTTC. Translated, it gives CASSQDSRGTQYF.

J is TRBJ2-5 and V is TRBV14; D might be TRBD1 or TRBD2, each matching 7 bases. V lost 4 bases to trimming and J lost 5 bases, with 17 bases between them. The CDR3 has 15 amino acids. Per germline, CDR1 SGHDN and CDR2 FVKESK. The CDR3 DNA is TGTGCCAGCAGCCTCAGGGGGAGGGTTGGGGAGACCCAGTACTTC. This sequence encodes CASSLRGRVGETQYF. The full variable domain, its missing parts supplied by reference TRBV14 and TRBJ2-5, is EAGVTQFPSHSVIEKGQTVTLRCDPISGHDNLYWYRRVMGKEIKFLLHFVKESKQDESGMPNNRFLAERTGGTYSTLKVQPAELEDSGVYFCASSLRGRVGETQYFGPGTRLLVL.

The CDR3 DNA sequence: TGTGCCAGCAGCGCCCCAGGGGGCGCGGGTGAAAAACTGTTTTTT. Its protein product is CASSAPGGAGEKLFF. The V gene is TRBV25-1, the J gene TRBJ1-4; 8 nucleotides match TRBD1. V shed 6 bases, J shed 7 bases, and the junction held 10 bases outside the gene matches. The CDR3 sequence is 15 residues long. Germline assignment: CDR1 MGHDK and CDR2 SYGVNS. Complete variable domain (other parts from reference TRBV25-1 and TRBJ1-4): EADIYQTPRYLVIGTGKKITLECSQTMGHDKMYWYQQDPGMELHLIHYSYGVNSTEKGDLSSESTVSRIRTEHFPLTLESARPSHTSQYLCASSAPGGAGEKLFFGSGTQLSVL.

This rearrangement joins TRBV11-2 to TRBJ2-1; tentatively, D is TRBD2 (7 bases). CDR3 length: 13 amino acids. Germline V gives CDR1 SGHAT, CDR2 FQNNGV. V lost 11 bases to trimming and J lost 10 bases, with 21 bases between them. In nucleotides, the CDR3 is TGTGCCCGCGCGAGGGGGAGGGGGAACGAGCAGTTCTTC. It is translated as CARARGRGNEQFF.

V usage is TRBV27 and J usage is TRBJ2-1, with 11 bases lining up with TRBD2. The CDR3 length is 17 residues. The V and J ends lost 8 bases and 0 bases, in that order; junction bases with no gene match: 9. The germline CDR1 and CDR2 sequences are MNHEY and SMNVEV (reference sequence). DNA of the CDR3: TGTGCCAGCGTATTTAGCGGGGGGGCGAGCTCCTACAATGAGCAGTTCTTC. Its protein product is CASVFSGGASSYNEQFF.

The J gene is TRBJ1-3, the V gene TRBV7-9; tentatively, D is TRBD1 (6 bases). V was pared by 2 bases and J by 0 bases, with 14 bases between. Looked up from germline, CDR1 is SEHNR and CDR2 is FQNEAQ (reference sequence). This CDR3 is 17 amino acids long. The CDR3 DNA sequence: TGTGCCAGCAGCTTATCGGTAGGGGGGGGCTCTGGAAACACCATATATTTT. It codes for CASSLSVGGGSGNTIYF.

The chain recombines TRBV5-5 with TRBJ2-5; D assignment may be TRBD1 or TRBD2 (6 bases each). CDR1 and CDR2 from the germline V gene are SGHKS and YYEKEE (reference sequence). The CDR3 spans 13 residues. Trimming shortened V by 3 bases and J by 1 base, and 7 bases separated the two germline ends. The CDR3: CASSWGAQETQYF. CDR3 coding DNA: TGTGCCAGCAGCTGGGGGGCCCAAGAGACCCAGTACTTC. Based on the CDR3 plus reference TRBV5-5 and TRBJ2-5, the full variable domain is DAGVTQSPTHLIKTRGQQVTLRCSPISGHKSVSWYQQVLGQGPQFIFQYYEKEERGRGNFPDRFSARQFPNYSSELNVNALLLGDSALYLCASSWGAQETQYFGPGTRLLVL.